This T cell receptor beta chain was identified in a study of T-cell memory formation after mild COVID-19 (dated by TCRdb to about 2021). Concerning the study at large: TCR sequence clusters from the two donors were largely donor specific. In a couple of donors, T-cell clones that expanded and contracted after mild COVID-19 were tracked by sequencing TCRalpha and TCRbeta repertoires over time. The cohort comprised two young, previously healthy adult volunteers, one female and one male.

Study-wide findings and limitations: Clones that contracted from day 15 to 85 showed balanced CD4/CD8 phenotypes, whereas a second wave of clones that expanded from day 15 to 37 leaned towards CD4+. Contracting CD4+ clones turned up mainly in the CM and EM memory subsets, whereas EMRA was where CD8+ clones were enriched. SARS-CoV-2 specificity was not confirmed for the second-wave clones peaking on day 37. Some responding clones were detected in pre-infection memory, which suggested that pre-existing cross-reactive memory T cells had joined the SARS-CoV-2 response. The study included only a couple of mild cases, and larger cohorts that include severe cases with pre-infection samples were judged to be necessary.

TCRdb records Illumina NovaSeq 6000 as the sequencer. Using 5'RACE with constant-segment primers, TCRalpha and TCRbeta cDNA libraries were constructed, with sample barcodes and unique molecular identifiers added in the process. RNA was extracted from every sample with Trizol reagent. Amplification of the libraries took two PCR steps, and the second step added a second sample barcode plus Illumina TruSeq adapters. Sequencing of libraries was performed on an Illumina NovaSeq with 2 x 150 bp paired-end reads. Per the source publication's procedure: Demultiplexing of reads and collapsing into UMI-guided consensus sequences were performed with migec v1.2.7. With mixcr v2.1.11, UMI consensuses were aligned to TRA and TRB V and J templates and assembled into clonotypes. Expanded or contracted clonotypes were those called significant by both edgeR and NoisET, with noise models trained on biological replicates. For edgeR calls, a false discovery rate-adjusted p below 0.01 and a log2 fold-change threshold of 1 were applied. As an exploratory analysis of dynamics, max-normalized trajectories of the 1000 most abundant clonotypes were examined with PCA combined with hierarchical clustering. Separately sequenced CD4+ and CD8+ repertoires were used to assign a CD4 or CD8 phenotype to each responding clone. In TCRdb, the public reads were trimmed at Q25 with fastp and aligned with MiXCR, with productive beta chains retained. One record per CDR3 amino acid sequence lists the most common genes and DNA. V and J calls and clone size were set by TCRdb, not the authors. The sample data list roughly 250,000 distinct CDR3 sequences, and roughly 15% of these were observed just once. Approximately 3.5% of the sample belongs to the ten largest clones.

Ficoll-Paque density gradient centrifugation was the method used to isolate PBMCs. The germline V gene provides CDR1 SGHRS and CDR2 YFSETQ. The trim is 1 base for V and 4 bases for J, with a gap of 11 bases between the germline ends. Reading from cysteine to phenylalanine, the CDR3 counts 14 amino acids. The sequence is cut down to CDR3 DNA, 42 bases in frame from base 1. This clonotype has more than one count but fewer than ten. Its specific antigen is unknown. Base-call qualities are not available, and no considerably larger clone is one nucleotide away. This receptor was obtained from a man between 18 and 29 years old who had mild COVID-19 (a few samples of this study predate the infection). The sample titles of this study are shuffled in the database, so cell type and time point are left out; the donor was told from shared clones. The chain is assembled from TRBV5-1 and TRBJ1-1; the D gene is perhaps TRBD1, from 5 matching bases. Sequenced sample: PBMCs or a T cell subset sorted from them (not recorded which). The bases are TGCGCCAGCAGCTTGATACGGGGGTCCACTGAAGCTTTCTTT. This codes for CASSLIRGSTEAFF.